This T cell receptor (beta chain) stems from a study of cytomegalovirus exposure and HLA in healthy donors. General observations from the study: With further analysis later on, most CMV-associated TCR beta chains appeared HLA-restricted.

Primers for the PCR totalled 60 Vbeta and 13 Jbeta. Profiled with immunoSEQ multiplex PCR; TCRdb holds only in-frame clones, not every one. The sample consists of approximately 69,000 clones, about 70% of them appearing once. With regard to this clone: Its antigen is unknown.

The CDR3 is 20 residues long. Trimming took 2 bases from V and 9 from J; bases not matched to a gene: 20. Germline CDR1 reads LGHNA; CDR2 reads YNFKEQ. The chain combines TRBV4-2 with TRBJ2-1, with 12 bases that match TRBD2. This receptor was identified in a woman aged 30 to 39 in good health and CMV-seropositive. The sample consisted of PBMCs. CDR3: CASSQSPGLAGISHLGEQFF. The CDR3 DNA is TGTGCCAGCAGCCAATCTCCGGGACTAGCGGGTATCAGTCATTTGGGTGAGCAGTTCTTC.